This T cell receptor (beta chain) is from a study of blood T cell repertoires in COVID-19. Study-wide background: Resolution of symptoms, clearance, or two negative PCRs was present in recovered Cohort 3 donors.

Some clones are missing from TCRdb's copy, which holds only in-frame ones; the method was immunoSEQ multiplex PCR. Seen here are 200,000 to 250,000 clones, 86% observed once, and the top ten hold 2.5% to 3.5%. From germline, CDR1 is LGHDT and CDR2 YNNKEL (reference sequence). CDR3 length equals 18 residues. J gave up 0 bases and V 0 bases, and 8 bases lay outside the gene matches. The clonotype comes from a woman aged 50 to 65 in a cohort exposed to, infected with or recovered from COVID-19 (not recorded which). Sequencing was done on a sample of PBMCs or T cells enriched from blood (not recorded which). The chain uses TRBV3-1 (or the pseudogene TRBV3-2) and TRBJ1-3, with TRBD1 matching over 7 bases. This CDR3 is CASSQDLGTENSGNTIYF. The CDR3 nucleotides read TGTGCCAGCAGCCAAGATCTTGGGACAGAGAACTCTGGAAACACCATATATTTT.